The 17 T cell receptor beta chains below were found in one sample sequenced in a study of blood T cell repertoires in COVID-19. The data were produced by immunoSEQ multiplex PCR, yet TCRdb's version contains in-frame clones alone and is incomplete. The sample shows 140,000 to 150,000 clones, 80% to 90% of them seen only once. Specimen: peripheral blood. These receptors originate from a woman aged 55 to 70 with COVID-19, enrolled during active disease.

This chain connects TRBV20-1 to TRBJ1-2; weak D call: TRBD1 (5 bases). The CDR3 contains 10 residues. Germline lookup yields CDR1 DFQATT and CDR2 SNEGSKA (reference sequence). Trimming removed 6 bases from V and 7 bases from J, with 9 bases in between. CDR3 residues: CSARRGGYTF. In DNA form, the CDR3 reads TGCAGTGCAAGGAGGGGTGGCTACACCTTC.

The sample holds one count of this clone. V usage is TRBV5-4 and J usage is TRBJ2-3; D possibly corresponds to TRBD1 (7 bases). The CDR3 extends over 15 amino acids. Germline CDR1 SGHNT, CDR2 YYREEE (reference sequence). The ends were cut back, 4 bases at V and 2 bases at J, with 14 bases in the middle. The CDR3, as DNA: TGTGCCAGCAGCGGGGGGACAGTGGCCACAGATACGCAGTATTTT. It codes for CASSGGTVATDTQYF.

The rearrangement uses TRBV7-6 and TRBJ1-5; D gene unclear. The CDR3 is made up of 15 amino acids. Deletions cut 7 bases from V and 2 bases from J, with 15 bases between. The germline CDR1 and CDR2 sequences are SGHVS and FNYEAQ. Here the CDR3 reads CASTLTADGNQPQHF. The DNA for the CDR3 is TGTGCCAGCACCCTTACCGCGGATGGCAATCAGCCCCAGCATTTT. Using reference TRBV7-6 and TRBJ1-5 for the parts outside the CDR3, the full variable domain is GAGVSQSPRYKVTKRGQDVALRCDPISGHVSLYWYRQALGQGPEFLTYFNYEAQQDKSGLPNDRFSAERPEGSISTLTIQRTEQRDSAMYRCASTLTADGNQPQHFGDGTRLSIL.

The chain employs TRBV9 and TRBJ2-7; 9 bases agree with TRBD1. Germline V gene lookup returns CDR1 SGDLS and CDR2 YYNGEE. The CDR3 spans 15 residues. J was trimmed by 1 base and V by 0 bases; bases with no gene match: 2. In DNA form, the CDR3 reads TGTGCCAGCAGCGTAGGTGGGACAGGGTCCTACGAGCAGTACTTC. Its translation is CASSVGGTGSYEQYF.

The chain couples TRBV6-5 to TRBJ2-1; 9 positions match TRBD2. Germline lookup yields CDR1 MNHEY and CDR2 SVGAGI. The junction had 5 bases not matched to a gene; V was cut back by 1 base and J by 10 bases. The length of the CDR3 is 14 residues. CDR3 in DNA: TGTGCCAGCAGTTACTGGAAAAGCGGGGGGGAGCAGTTCTTC. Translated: CASSYWKSGGEQFF.

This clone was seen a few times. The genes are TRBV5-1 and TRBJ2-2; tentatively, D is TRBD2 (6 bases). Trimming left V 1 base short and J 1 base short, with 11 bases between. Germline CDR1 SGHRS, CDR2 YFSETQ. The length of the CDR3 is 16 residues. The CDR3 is CASSLWNGGNTGELFF. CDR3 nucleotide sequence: TGCGCCAGCAGCTTGTGGAACGGGGGGAACACCGGGGAGCTGTTTTTT.

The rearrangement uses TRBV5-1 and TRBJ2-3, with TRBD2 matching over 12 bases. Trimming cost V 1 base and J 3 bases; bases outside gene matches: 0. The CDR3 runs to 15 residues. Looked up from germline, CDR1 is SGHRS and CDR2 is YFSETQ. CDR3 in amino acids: CASSLTSGGTDTQYF. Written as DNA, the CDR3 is TGCGCCAGCAGCTTGACTAGCGGGGGGACAGATACGCAGTATTTT.

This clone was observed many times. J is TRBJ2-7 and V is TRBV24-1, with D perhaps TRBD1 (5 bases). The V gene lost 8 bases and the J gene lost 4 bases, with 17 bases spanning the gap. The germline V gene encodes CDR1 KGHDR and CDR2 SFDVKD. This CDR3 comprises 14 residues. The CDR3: CATKLGRRTYEQYF. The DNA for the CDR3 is TGTGCCACCAAGCTGGGGCGACGGACATACGAGCAGTACTTC.

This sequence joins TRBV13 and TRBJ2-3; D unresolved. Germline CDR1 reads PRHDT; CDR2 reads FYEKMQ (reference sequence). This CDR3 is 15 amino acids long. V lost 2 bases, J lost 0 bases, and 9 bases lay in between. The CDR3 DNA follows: TGTGCCAGCAGCTTAAAACAGTTGAGCACAGATACGCAGTATTTT. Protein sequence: CASSLKQLSTDTQYF.

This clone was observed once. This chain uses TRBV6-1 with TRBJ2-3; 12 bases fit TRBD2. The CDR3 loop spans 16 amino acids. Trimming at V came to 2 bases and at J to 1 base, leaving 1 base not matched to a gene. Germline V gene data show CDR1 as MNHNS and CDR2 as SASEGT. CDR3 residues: CASSERLAGGTDTQYF. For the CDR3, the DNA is TGTGCCAGCAGTGAACGACTAGCGGGGGGCACAGATACGCAGTATTTT.

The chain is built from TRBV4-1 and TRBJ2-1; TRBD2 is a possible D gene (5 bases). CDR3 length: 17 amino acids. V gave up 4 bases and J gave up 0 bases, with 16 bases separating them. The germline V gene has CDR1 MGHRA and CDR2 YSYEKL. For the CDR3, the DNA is TGCGCCAGCAGCCGGTTCCCACAGCGGAGCTCCTACAATGAGCAGTTCTTC. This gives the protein CASSRFPQRSSYNEQFF.

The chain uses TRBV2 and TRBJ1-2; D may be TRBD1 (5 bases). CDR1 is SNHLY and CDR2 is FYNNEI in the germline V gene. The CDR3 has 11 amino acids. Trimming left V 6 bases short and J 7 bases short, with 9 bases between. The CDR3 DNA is TGTGCCAGCAGGGGGCGATTTGGCTACACCTTC. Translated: CASRGRFGYTF.

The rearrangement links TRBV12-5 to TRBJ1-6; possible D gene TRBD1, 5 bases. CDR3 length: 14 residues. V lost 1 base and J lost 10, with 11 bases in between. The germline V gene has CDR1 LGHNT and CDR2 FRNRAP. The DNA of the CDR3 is TGTGCTAGTGGTTTGGGGGGCGCAAACTCACCCCTCCACTTT. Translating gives CASGLGGANSPLHF.

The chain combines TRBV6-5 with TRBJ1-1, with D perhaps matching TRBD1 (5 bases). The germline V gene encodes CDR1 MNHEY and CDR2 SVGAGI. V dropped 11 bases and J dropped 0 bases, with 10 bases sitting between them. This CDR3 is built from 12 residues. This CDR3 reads CAVWGVNTEAFF. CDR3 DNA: TGTGCCGTGTGGGGGGTGAACACTGAAGCTTTCTTT.

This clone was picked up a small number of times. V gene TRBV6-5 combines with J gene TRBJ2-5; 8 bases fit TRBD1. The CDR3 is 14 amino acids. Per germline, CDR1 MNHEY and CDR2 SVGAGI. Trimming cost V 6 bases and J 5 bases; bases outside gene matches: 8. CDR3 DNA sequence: TGTGCCAGCAGCCTGGACAGGGAGTCGGAGACCCAGTACTTC. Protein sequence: CASSLDRESETQYF.

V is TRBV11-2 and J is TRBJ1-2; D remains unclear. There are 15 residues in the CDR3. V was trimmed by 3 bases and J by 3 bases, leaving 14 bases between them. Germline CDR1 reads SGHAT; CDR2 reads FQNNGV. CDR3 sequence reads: CASSFEGGSHYGYTF. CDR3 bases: TGTGCCAGCAGCTTCGAGGGAGGGAGTCACTATGGCTACACCTTC.

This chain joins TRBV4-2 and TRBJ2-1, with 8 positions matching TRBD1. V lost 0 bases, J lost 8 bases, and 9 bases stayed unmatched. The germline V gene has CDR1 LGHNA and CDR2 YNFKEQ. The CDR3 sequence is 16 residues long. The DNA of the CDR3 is TGTGCCAGCAGCCAAGAAACCAGGGGGCGCTGGGATGAGCAGTTCTTC. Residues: CASSQETRGRWDEQFF.